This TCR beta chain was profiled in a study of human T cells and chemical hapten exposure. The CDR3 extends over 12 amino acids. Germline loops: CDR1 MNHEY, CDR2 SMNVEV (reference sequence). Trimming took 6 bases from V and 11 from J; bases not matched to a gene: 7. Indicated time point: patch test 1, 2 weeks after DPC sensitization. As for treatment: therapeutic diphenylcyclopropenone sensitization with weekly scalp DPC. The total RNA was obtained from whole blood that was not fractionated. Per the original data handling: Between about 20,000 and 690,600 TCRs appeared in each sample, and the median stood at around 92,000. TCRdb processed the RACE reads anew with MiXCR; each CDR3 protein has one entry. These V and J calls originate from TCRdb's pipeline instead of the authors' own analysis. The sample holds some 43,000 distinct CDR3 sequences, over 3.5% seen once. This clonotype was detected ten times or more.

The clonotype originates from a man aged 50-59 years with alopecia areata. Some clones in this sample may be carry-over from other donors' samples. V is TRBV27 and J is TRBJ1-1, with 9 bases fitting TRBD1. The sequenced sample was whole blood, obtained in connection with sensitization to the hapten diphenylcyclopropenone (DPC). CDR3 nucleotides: TGTGCCAGCAGCCGAACAGGGGGCATGGCTTTCTTT. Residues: CASSRTGGMAFF.